The rows below give T cell receptor beta chains drawn from one sample of a study of T cell responses to AZD1222 COVID-19 vaccine. The table came from immunoSEQ multiplex PCR; TCRdb's copy has only in-frame clones and leaves some out. Of roughly 150,000 clones listed, around 90% are singletons. Sample: peripheral blood, taken on day 0 of AZD1222 vaccination. Source of these receptors: an adult in good health. The CDR3 runs from the conserved cysteine through the conserved F or W. The order of the fields is D gene, V gene, J gene, CDR3 DNA, CDR3 protein. D genes are given only for firm matches.

>-|TRBV3-1/TRBV3-2|TRBJ2-6
TGTGCCAGCAGCCGGGGGACTCTCATTTCCTCTGGGGCCAACGTCCTGACTTTC
CASSRGTLISSGANVLTF
>-|TRBV5-1|TRBJ2-3
TGCGCCAGCAGCCCGTTGGATACAGATACGCAGTATTTT
CASSPLDTDTQYF
>TRBD1|TRBV28|TRBJ2-1
TGTGCCAGCAGTTTTCTGGGACAGGGATCTGAGCAGTTCTTC
CASSFLGQGSEQFF
>TRBD1|TRBV9|TRBJ2-2
TGTGCCAGCAGTCCCACTTCCCGGGACAGGGGGACCGGGGAGCTGTTTTTT
CASSPTSRDRGTGELFF
>-|TRBV28|TRBJ2-1
TGTGCCAGCACCCAGGGGGGGGTTCACAGCGTAAGGGATGAGCAGTTCTTC
CASTQGGVHSVRDEQFF
>-|TRBV27|TRBJ2-1
TGTGCCAGCAGTCCCCTTTCTTTCAATGAGCAGTTCTTC
CASSPLSFNEQFF
>-|TRBV11-3|TRBJ2-7
TGTGCCAGCAGCTTAGGGGGCTCCTACGAGCAGTACTTC
CASSLGGSYEQYF
>TRBD1|TRBV12-3/TRBV12-4|TRBJ1-1
TGTGCCAGCAGTTGGACAGGCTGGACTGAAGCTTTCTTT
CASSWTGWTEAFF
>-|TRBV5-1|TRBJ2-1
TGCGCCAGCAGCTTGCGCCCAGATGGGGTTGAGCAGTTCTTC
CASSLRPDGVEQFF
>-|TRBV9|TRBJ1-3
TGTGCCAGCAGCGTAGAAGGGGGGTCTGGAAACACCATATATTTT
CASSVEGGSGNTIYF
>-|TRBV19|TRBJ2-1
TGTGCCAGTAGTACGAACTCTCCGGGGTCCTCCTACAATGAGCAGTTCTTC
CASSTNSPGSSYNEQFF
>TRBD1|TRBV19|TRBJ1-1
TGTGCCAGTAGTCTACAGGGGGGGACTGAAGCTTTCTTT
CASSLQGGTEAFF
>-|TRBV5-4|TRBJ2-3
TGTGCCAGCAGCTTGCGGGAACTCGCGAGCACAGATACGCAGTATTTT
CASSLRELASTDTQYF
>-|TRBV24-1|TRBJ2-3
TGTGCCACCAGTGATTTAGGGACGGGAGAGAGCACAGATACGCAGTATTTT
CATSDLGTGESTDTQYF
>-|TRBV27|TRBJ1-1
TGTGCCAGCAGTTTATCGGACGGGGGGACTGAAGCTTTCTTT
CASSLSDGGTEAFF